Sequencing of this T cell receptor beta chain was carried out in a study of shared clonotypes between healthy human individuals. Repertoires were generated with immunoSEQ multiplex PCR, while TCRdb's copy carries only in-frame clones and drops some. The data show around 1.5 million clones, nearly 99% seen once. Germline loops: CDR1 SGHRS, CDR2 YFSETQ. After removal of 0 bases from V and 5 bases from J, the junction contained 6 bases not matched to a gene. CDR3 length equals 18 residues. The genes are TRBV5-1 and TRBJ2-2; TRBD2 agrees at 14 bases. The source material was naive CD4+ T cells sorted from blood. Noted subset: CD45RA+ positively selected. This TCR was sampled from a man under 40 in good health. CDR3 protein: CASSLGLAGGKETGELFF. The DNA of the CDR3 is TGCGCCAGCAGCTTGGGACTAGCGGGAGGGAAGGAGACCGGGGAGCTGTTTTTT.